The 16 T cell receptor beta chains listed next were all sequenced from one sample in a study of T-cell memory formation after mild COVID-19. Each CDR3 protein gets one entry after TCRdb re-called the 5' RACE reads with MiXCR. The repertoire holds roughly 29,000 distinct CDR3 sequences, around 7.2% seen once, with roughly 13% in the top ten. What was sequenced was PBMCs or a T cell subset sorted from them (not recorded which). The source of these receptors is an adult woman who had mild COVID-19 (a few samples of this study predate the infection). Cell type and time point are not known.

This clonotype was seen many times. The chain has TRBV9 and TRBJ2-3; D is undetermined. Germline V gives CDR1 SGDLS, CDR2 YYNGEE. The V end lost 1 base, the J end lost 1 base, and 7 bases lay between the germline ends. The CDR3 is 14 amino acids. CDR3 amino acids: CASSVMTGTDTQYF. The CDR3 DNA sequence: TGTGCCAGCAGCGTAATGACCGGCACAGATACGCAGTATTTT.

This clonotype was counted ten times or more. This sequence joins TRBV7-7 and TRBJ2-1; D ambiguous. This CDR3 comprises 14 residues. The V gene lost 5 bases and the J gene lost 5 bases, with 13 bases spanning the gap. CDR1 is SSHAT, CDR2 FNYEAQ, per germline (reference sequence). The CDR3 region has the DNA TGTGCCAGCAGCCCGTATGGAAGAAACAATGAGCAGTTCTTC. It codes for CASSPYGRNNEQFF.

This clonotype appeared many times. This sequence joins TRBV27 and TRBJ2-1; 8 positions agree with TRBD2. The trim removed 2 bases at V and 15 bases at J, leaving 12 bases unmatched. Germline lookup yields CDR1 MNHEY and CDR2 SMNVEV (reference sequence). This CDR3 is built from 14 residues. This CDR3 reads CASSLGAGGPIGFF. The CDR3, as DNA: TGTGCCAGCAGTTTAGGGGCGGGGGGCCCCATCGGGTTCTTC.

This clonotype was seen a single time. The chain combines TRBV6-5 with TRBJ2-5; 8 bases are a match to TRBD2. The CDR3 has 15 residues. Trimming removed 10 bases from V and 1 base from J; junction bases left unmatched: 11. Germline CDR1 reads MNHEY; CDR2 reads SVGAGI. CDR3 nucleotides: TGTGCCACCGTCGGGGGGGGGGCCATCCAAGAGACCCAGTACTTC. Residues: CATVGGGAIQETQYF.

There are many counts of this clonotype. The chain combines TRBV11-1 with TRBJ2-5; TRBD2 is a possible D gene (5 bases). Trimming cost V 5 bases and J 1 base, with 11 bases left between them. The CDR3 consists of 14 residues. The germline gives CDR1 SGHAT, CDR2 FQDESV (reference sequence). CDR3 region: CASSRSRAQETQYF. In nucleotides, the CDR3 is TGTGCCAGCAGCCGATCGCGGGCCCAAGAGACCCAGTACTTC.

This clonotype was observed many times. This chain uses TRBV12-3 or TRBV12-4 with TRBJ2-2; possibly TRBD2 for D (5 bases). The CDR3 extends over 13 amino acids. V was trimmed by 5 bases and J by 5 bases, leaving 9 bases between them. The CDR3 coding sequence is TGTGCCAGCAGTCGCAGCGGTACCGGGGAGCTGTTTTTT. Its protein product is CASSRSGTGELFF.

This clonotype occurred many times. The chain has TRBV5-8 and TRBJ2-7; no firm D call. Between the trimmed V and J ends, which lost 0 bases and 6 bases, there was a span of 7 bases. The CDR3 spans 12 residues. CDR1 SGHTS and CDR2 YDEGEE come from the germline V gene. CDR3 protein: CASSLGPLEQYF. The CDR3 region has the DNA TGTGCCAGCAGCTTGGGCCCCCTCGAGCAGTACTTC.

This clonotype qualifies as large. The V gene is TRBV7-8, the J gene TRBJ2-3; D gene ambiguous. V dropped 5 bases and J dropped 0 bases, with 18 bases sitting between them. The V gene's germline CDR1 is SGHVS and CDR2 FQNEAQ. The CDR3 runs 17 residues. CDR3 sequence: CASSGPLTATSTDTQYF. CDR3 coding DNA: TGTGCCAGCAGCGGGCCCTTGACGGCGACTAGCACAGATACGCAGTATTTT.

This clonotype was observed at least ten times. This chain links TRBV18 with TRBJ2-3; D gene ambiguous. This CDR3 has 12 residues. Germline V gene lookup returns CDR1 KGHSH and CDR2 LQKENI. The V end was cut by 3 bases, the J end by 5 bases, with 6 bases between. The CDR3 DNA follows: TGTGCCAGCTCACCCGATCGAGATACGCAGTATTTT. It encodes CASSPDRDTQYF.

The chain combines TRBV5-1 with TRBJ2-7; no clear D. Germline CDR1 reads SGHRS; CDR2 reads YFSETQ. The CDR3 runs to 14 residues. V was cut by 0 bases and J by 4 bases, with 11 bases left in between. CDR3 region: CASSLDPGPYEQYF. The CDR3, as DNA: TGCGCCAGCAGCTTGGACCCCGGGCCTTACGAGCAGTACTTC. The whole variable domain, remainder taken from reference TRBV5-1 and TRBJ2-7, is KAGVTQTPRYLIKTRGQQVTLSCSPISGHRSVSWYQQTPGQGLQFLFEYFSETQRNKGNFPGRFSGRQFSNSRSEMNVSTLELGDSALYLCASSLDPGPYEQYFGPGTRLTVT.

In its sample, this clonotype is medium-sized. The V gene is TRBV9, the J gene TRBJ2-5, with D perhaps given as TRBD1 or TRBD2 (6 bases each). V dropped 2 bases and J dropped 1 base, with 18 bases sitting between them. The CDR3 spans 17 residues. Germline CDR1 reads SGDLS; CDR2 reads YYNGEE. CDR3 in DNA: TGTGCCAGCAGCGTGGGAGTGGGGGGCTCAAGCCAAGAGACCCAGTACTTC. Amino acids: CASSVGVGGSSQETQYF.

In its sample, this clonotype was seen many times. CDR3 region: CASSRLAGEFGEQYF. CDR3 nucleotide sequence: TGTGCCAGCAGCAGGCTAGCGGGAGAATTTGGCGAGCAGTACTTC. V is TRBV5-5 and J is TRBJ2-7; 10 bases align to TRBD2. The CDR3 runs 15 residues. Germline V gene data show CDR1 as SGHKS and CDR2 as YYEKEE (reference sequence). Losses at the gene ends were 4 bases for V and 6 bases for J; bases not matched to a gene: 10.

This clonotype was counted at least ten times. For the CDR3, the DNA is TGTGCCAGCAGCCCAGGAAGGCTAGCGGGAGGTAAAAAGACCCAGTACTTC. Encoded protein: CASSPGRLAGGKKTQYF. The chain employs TRBV7-9 and TRBJ2-5, with TRBD2 matching over 11 bases. With V trimmed by 5 bases and J by 6 bases, 14 bases remained unmatched. Germline V gives CDR1 SEHNR, CDR2 FQNEAQ (reference sequence). The CDR3 length is 17 residues.

The chain recombines TRBV27 with TRBJ1-4; D unclear. V dropped 2 bases and J dropped 8 bases, with 12 bases sitting between them. This CDR3 comprises 14 residues. CDR1 MNHEY and CDR2 SMNVEV come from the germline V gene (reference sequence). CDR3 residues: CASSLLGKEEKLFF. CDR3 nucleotide sequence: TGTGCCAGCAGTTTACTGGGAAAGGAAGAAAAACTGTTTTTT.

This clonotype has just a few counts. The J gene is TRBJ1-2, the V gene TRBV7-6; unclear D gene. Between the trimmed V and J ends, which lost 1 base and 8 bases, there was a span of 11 bases. The CDR3 consists of 13 residues. The germline V gene encodes CDR1 SGHVS and CDR2 FNYEAQ. The CDR3 nucleotides read TGTGCCAGCAGCTTAGTCAAACAGAAGGGCTACACCTTC. Its protein is CASSLVKQKGYTF.

This clonotype was seen many times. The chain links TRBV7-3 to TRBJ1-1; tentative D call: TRBD1 (5 bases). V dropped 5 bases and J dropped 2 bases, with 12 bases sitting between them. In germline, CDR1 is SGHTA, CDR2 FQGTGA. CDR3 size: 14 residues. The CDR3 sequence is CASSPGRANTEAFF. CDR3 DNA sequence: TGTGCCAGCAGCCCGGGACGAGCCAACACTGAAGCTTTCTTT.